This TCR beta chain stems from a study of cytomegalovirus exposure and HLA in healthy donors (dated by TCRdb to about 2017). The study in broad terms: A later analysis indicated that the 100 to 150 validation repertoires were generated on the platform also employed for the 666 repertoires of the first cohort. The study combined high-throughput TCR immunosequencing, statistical association of individual TCRs with disease status, and machine learning to predict cytomegalovirus infection status. A separate validation cohort of 100 to 150 different subjects was used in addition to the 666-subject first cohort. The study was designed to test whether signatures of past pathogen exposure could be identified by cataloging public T cell receptors.

On this clone: Its antigen target is currently unknown. Per-nucleotide qualities are absent, and no much larger clonotype sits a single base away.

Study-wide conclusions, independent of this receptor: In the study, 150 to 200 TCR beta chains were listed as associated with cytomegalovirus. While some public TCRs were present in many individuals, most TCR sequences turned up only very rarely across donors. Subsequent analysis determined that TCRs grouped into clusters in the first cohort also showed a tendency toward co-occurrence across the approximately 110 validation repertoires, and 94% of cluster scores exceeded 0. The classifier was reported to diagnose cytomegalovirus status with high specificity and sensitivity in both the original and validation cohorts. A later analysis lacked HLA typing for the validation cohort, so it scored co-occurrence in that cohort across all 120 or so repertoires. It was suggested by the authors that the approach could potentially be generalized to other disease states and immunological phenotypes. In vitro tests confirmed that a few of the cytomegalovirus-associated TCR beta chains recognize cytomegalovirus antigens.

Libraries were made using the immunoSEQ multiplex PCR assay. As for the authors' bioinformatics: A statistical classification framework was built to diagnose cytomegalovirus status from the catalog of TCR beta chain sequences. The immuneACCESS repertoire file appears here via TCRdb, limited to in-frame rearrangements. These files lack a portion of the clones; in checked studies, under half of the deficit traces to unresolved V genes, and the cause of the others is not known. V and J calls and clone size are copied from that table; D and trimming were computed from the DNA. The sample table lists 97,000 or so clones, roughly 87% of them with a count of one. The leading ten clones occupy roughly 4.3% of the sample. The donors were included in the validation cohort of some 120 subjects, a group kept apart from the roughly 670-subject first cohort. The CDR3 runs 15 residues from the cysteine to the phenylalanine. Left in the record is the CDR3 DNA by itself, 45 bases read in frame from the first base. The V end gives up 4 bases and the J end 2 bases, leaving 2 bases in the junction not matched to a gene. CDR1 and CDR2 were assigned from the germline V gene (reference sequence) as SGHAT and FQDESV.

The clonotype was recovered from a woman aged 25-40 years in good health and CMV-seronegative. The sample comprised PBMCs. The rearranged segments are TRBV11-1 and TRBJ2-6; a stretch of 7 junction bases matches TRBD1. CDR3 loop: CASSSQGTGANVLTF. The nucleotide sequence is given as TGTGCCAGCAGCTCACAGGGGACTGGGGCCAACGTCCTGACTTTC.